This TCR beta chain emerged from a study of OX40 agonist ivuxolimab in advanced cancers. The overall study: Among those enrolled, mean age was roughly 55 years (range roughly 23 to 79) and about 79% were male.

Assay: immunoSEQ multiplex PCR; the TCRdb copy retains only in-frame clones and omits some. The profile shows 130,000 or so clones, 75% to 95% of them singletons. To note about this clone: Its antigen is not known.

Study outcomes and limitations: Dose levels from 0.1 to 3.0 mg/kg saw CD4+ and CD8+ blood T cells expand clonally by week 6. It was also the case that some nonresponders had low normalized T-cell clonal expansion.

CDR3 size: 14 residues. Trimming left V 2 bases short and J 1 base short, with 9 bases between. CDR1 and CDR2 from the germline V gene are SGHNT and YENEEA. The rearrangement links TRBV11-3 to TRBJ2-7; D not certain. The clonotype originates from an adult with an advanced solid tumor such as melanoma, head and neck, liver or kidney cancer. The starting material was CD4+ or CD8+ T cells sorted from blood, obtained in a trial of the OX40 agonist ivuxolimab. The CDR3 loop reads CASSLTTPSYEQYF. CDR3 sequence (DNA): TGTGCCAGCAGCTTAACAACCCCTTCCTACGAGCAGTACTTC. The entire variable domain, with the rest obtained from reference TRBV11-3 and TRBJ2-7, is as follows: EAGVVQSPRYKIIEKKQPVAFWCNPISGHNTLYWYLQNLGQGPELLIRYENEEAVDDSQLPKDRFSAERLKGVDSTLKIQPAELGDSAVYLCASSLTTPSYEQYFGPGTRLTVT.